Listed below are T cell receptor beta chains from one sample, sequenced in a study of response to subunit inactivated influenza vaccine. TCRdb redid the calling of the RT-PCR reads with MiXCR, one entry per CDR3 protein. The repertoire has a few hundred thousand distinct CDR3 sequences, roughly 9.8% of them found once; the top ten carry roughly 12%. This specimen was PBMCs from blood, taken roughly 48 days after vaccination. The receptors here all came from a man aged 50 or older who received an inactivated influenza vaccine. Each CDR3 is given with its conserved first and last residue.

j_gene	v_gene	len	CDR3aa
TRBJ2-1	TRBV11-2	11	CASSLGTEQFF
TRBJ1-2	TRBV10-2	14	CASSGTDNHYGYTF
TRBJ2-5	TRBV20-1	16	CSARPFRQGATETQYF
TRBJ2-2	TRBV29-1	14	CSVTAWTGGGELFF
TRBJ1-1	TRBV6-2/TRBV6-3	17	CASSLPWTGKMNTEAFF
TRBJ2-7	TRBV7-9	13	CASSLAGGYEQYF
TRBJ1-4	TRBV18	14	CASSSQEAYEKLFF
TRBJ2-5	TRBV7-2	15	CASSPNFGGGETQYF
TRBJ2-3	TRBV29-1	15	CSVSGTSGRTDTQYF
TRBJ2-5	TRBV6-1	14	CASTSGVLGETQYF
TRBJ2-3	TRBV6-2/TRBV6-3	16	CASRRGLAGLTDTQYF
TRBJ2-7	TRBV27	15	CASSPDGFVDYEQYF
TRBJ1-6	TRBV7-9	15	CASSPPGTANSPLHF
TRBJ2-2	TRBV15	16	CATRGPGQGRTGELFF
TRBJ2-1	TRBV18	17	CASSLPAVGDPDNEQFF
TRBJ2-2	TRBV9	16	CASSASTGRNTGELFF
TRBJ2-7	TRBV28	12	CASGTGVYEQYF
TRBJ1-2	TRBV5-1	14	CASSLDGANYGYTF
TRBJ1-2	TRBV20-1	16	CSARASRLDTSYGYTF
TRBJ2-4	TRBV6-2/TRBV6-3	11	CASSYSSIQYF
TRBJ1-1	TRBV7-3	14	CASSLGQPRSEAFF
TRBJ2-3	TRBV4-2	16	CASSQDRDPSTDTQYF